This T cell receptor beta chain was obtained from a study of blood T cell repertoires in COVID-19. At the level of the study: Researchers got acute and convalescent COVID-19 samples from the United States, Italy and Spain. Sample material is recorded as cDNA or gDNA derived from T cells, B-cell-depleted T cells, or PBMCs.

The table came from immunoSEQ multiplex PCR; TCRdb's copy has only in-frame clones and leaves some out. Of approximately 90,000 clones in the sample, approximately 86% were seen once. CDR1 SGHAT and CDR2 FQNNGV come from the germline V gene. There are 14 residues in the CDR3. Trimming took 5 bases from V and 0 from J, leaving 11 bases between them. Specimen: peripheral blood. The chain has TRBV11-2 and TRBJ2-7; a weak D match, TRBD2 (6 bases). The TCR comes from a man between 60 and 75 years old with acute or convalescent COVID-19. The CDR3 is CASSLGLSSYEQYF. The CDR3 nucleotides read TGTGCCAGCAGCCTGGGACTGAGCTCCTACGAGCAGTACTTC.